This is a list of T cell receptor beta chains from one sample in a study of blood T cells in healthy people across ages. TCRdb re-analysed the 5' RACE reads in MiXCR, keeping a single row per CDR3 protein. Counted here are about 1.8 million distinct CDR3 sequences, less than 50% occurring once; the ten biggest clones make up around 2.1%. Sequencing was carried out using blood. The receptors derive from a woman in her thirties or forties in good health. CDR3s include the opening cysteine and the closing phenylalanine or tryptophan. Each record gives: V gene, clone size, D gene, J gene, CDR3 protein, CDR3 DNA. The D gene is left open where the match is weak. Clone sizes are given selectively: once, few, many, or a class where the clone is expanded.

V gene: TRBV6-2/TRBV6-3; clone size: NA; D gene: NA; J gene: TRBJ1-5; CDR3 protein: CASSYSPSQPQHF; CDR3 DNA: TGTGCCAGCAGTTACTCCCCCAGTCAGCCCCAGCATTTT
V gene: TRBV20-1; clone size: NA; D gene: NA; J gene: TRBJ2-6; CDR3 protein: CSADLRAGSGVNVLTF; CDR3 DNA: TGCAGTGCCGATCTACGGGCTGGCTCTGGGGTCAACGTCCTGACTTTC
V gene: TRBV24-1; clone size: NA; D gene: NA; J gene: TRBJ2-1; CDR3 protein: CATSDLSGSSYNEQFF; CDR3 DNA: TGTGCCACCAGTGATTTGAGCGGAAGCTCCTACAATGAGCAGTTCTTC
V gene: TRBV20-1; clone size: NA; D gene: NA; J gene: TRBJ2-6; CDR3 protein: CSARDRFDRLTF; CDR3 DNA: TGCAGTGCTAGAGATCGGTTCGACAGGTTGACTTTC
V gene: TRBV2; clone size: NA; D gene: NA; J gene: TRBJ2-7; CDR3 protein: CASSEGRRSYEQYF; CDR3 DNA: TGTGCCAGCAGTGAGGGCAGACGCTCCTACGAGCAGTACTTC
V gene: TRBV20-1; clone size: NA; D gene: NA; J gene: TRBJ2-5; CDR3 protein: CSALPGIPKTQYF; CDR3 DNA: TGCAGTGCTTTACCTGGGATCCCCAAGACCCAGTACTTC
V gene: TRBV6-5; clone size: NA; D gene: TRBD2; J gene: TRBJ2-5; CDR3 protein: CASSRLTSRETQYF; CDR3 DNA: TGTGCCAGCAGTCGGTTGACTAGCAGAGAGACCCAGTACTTC
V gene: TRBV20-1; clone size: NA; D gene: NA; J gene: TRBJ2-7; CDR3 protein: CSWRRSSYEQYF; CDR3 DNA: TGCAGCTGGAGGCGTAGCTCCTACGAGCAGTACTTC
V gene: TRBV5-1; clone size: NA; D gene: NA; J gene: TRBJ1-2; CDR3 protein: CASSLRGESYGYTF; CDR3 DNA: TGTGCCAGCAGCCTAAGAGGGGAATCCTATGGCTACACCTTC
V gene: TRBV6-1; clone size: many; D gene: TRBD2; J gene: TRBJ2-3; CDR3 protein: CASSEERGGPDTQYF; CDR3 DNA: TGTGCCAGCAGTGAAGAGCGGGGGGGCCCAGATACGCAGTATTTT
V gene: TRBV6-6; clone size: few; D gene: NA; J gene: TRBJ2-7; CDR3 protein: CASGAGRFAEQYF; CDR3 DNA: TGTGCCAGCGGTGCAGGGAGGTTCGCCGAGCAGTACTTC
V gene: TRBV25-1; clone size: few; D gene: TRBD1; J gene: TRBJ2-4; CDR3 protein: CASSPAGGREQYF; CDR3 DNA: TGTGCCAGCAGTCCCGCAGGGGGCCGAGAGCAGTACTTC
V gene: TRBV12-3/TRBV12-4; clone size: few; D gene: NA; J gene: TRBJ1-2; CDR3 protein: CASSTNRENYGYTF; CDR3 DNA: TGTGCCAGCAGTACGAACAGGGAAAACTATGGCTACACCTTC
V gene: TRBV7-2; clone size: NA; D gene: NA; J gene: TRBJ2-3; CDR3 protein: CASSLASGTSNTDTQYF; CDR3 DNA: TGTGCCAGCAGCTTAGCCTCCGGGACATCCAACACAGATACGCAGTATTTT
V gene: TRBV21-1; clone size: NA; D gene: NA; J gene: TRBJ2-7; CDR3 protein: CASSKAGPNYEQYF; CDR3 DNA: TGTGCCAGCAGCAAAGCTGGACCCAACTACGAGCAGTACTTC
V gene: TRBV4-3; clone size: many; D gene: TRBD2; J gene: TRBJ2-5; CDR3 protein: CASSQDWRLAGSKETQYF; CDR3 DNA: TGCGCCAGCAGCCAAGATTGGCGCCTAGCGGGTAGCAAAGAGACCCAGTACTTC
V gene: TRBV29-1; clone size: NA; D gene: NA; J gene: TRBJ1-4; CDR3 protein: CSVEDFPHHGVCWEKLFF; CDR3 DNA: TGCAGCGTTGAAGATTTCCCCCACCACGGGGTATGTTGGGAAAAACTGTTTTTT
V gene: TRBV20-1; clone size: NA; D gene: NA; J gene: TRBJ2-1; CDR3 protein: CSAILGAYNEQFF; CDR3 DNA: TGCAGTGCTATTTTGGGGGCCTACAATGAGCAGTTCTTC
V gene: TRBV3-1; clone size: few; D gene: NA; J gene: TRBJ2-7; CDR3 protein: CASSPYGQIYEQYF; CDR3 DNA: TGTGCCAGCAGTCCCTATGGACAGATCTACGAGCAGTACTTC
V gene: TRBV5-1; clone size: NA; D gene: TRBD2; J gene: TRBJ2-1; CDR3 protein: CASSLGLGPSYNEQFF; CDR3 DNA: TGCGCCAGCAGCCTGGGACTAGGTCCCTCCTACAATGAGCAGTTCTTC
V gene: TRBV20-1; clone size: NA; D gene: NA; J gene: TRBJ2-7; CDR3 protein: CSARDTAGASYEQYF; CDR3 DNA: TGCAGTGCTAGAGATACGGCAGGGGCCTCCTACGAGCAGTACTTC
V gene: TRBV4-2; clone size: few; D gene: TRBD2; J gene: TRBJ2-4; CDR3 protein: CASSQVGLAGDTKNIQYF; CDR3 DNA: TGTGCCAGCAGCCAAGTCGGTCTAGCGGGGGACACCAAAAACATTCAGTACTTC
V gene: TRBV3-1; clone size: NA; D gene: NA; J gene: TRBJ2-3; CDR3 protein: CASSFSEAAGTVLGGTQYF; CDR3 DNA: TGTGCCAGCAGCTTTTCTGAAGCAGCCGGGACTGTACTCGGGGGTACGCAGTATTTT
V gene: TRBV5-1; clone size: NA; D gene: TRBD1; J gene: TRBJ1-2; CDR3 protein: CASSSLRDRGAANYGYTF; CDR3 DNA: TGCGCCAGCAGCTCACTCCGGGACAGGGGGGCGGCTAACTATGGCTACACCTTC
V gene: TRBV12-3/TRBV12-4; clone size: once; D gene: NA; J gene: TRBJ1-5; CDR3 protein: CASSPRDLGGQPQHF; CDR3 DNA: TGTGCCAGCAGCCCTCGGGACTTAGGGGGGCAGCCCCAGCATTTT
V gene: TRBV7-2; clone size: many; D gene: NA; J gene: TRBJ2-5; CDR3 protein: CASSFDSFQETQYF; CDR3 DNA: TGTGCCAGCAGCTTCGACAGTTTCCAAGAGACCCAGTACTTC
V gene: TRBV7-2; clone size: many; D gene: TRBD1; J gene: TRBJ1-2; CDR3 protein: CASSLVLGGVAKGYTF; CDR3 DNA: TGTGCCAGCAGCTTAGTTCTAGGGGGCGTTGCGAAAGGCTACACCTTC